The rows below give T cell receptor beta chains drawn from one sample of a study of cytomegalovirus exposure and HLA in healthy donors. Repertoires were generated with immunoSEQ multiplex PCR, while TCRdb's copy carries only in-frame clones and drops some. There are tens of thousands of clones in the sample; around 74% occur only once, and 5% lies in the top ten. Material: PBMCs. The receptors here all came from a male donor in good health and CMV-seropositive. Each CDR3 is given with its conserved first and last residue. A D gene is named only where the DNA matches it firmly. Clone sizes are given selectively: once, few, many, or a class where the clone is expanded.

CASSPAQGDSYEQYF,TGTGCCAGCAGCCCCGCTCAGGGGGACTCCTACGAGCAGTACTTC,TRBV7-9,NA,TRBD1,TRBJ2-7
CASSRDRANTGELFF,TGTGCCAGCTCCCGGGACAGAGCGAACACCGGGGAGCTGTTTTTT,TRBV27,NA,TRBD1,TRBJ2-2
CASSAFAGVYEQYF,TGTGCCAGCAGCGCGTTCGCGGGGGTTTACGAGCAGTACTTC,TRBV11-1,NA,TRBD2,TRBJ2-7
CASRGWETTNTEAFF,TGTGCCAGTAGAGGTTGGGAGACTACGAACACTGAAGCTTTCTTT,TRBV19,NA,NA,TRBJ1-1
CASSLTGNTEAFF,TGTGCCAGCAGCTTAACAGGGAACACTGAAGCTTTCTTT,TRBV7-9,NA,NA,TRBJ1-1
CASSESSGVGTQYF,TGTGCCAGCAGCGAGAGTTCCGGGGTTGGGACCCAGTACTTC,TRBV9,NA,NA,TRBJ2-5
CASSLQWARATEAFF,TGTGCCAGCAGCCTTCAATGGGCCCGCGCCACTGAAGCTTTCTTT,TRBV27,NA,NA,TRBJ1-1
CASSRRGGEQFF,TGTGCCAGCAGCCGAAGGGGGGGCGAGCAGTTCTTC,TRBV4-2,few,NA,TRBJ2-1
CASSSPFVAGWSWNTEAFF,TGTGCCAGCAGTTCACCTTTTGTGGCAGGGTGGAGTTGGAACACTGAAGCTTTCTTT,TRBV6-4,NA,NA,TRBJ1-1
CASSRDRGVGYNEQFF,TGTGCCAGCAGTCGAGACAGGGGGGTAGGATACAATGAGCAGTTCTTC,TRBV7-9,NA,TRBD1,TRBJ2-1
CASSQDSSYEQYF,TGTGCCAGCAGCCAGGACAGTTCCTACGAGCAGTACTTC,TRBV7-9,NA,NA,TRBJ2-7
CASRMDLQVPSGANVLTF,TGTGCCAGCAGGATGGATCTACAGGTCCCCTCTGGGGCCAACGTCCTGACTTTC,TRBV5-6,few,NA,TRBJ2-6
CASSQDFRTEAFF,TGTGCCAGCAGCCAAGATTTTCGGACTGAAGCTTTCTTT,TRBV4-2,NA,NA,TRBJ1-1
CASSFFSGTASNEQFF,TGTGCCAGCAGCTTCTTCTCCGGGACAGCGTCCAATGAGCAGTTCTTC,TRBV5-6,NA,TRBD1,TRBJ2-1
CASSPSEETQYF,TGTGCCAGCTCCCCCTCCGAAGAGACCCAGTACTTC,TRBV18,NA,NA,TRBJ2-5
CASSQGREGFFLYF,TGTGCCAGCAGCCAGGGGCGGGAAGGCTTTTTCCTGTACTTC,TRBV4-2,NA,NA,TRBJ2-7
CASSPPPFTGGGYEKLFF,TGCGCCAGCTCTCCACCACCCTTTACAGGGGGCGGTTATGAAAAACTGTTTTTT,TRBV23-1,NA,TRBD1,TRBJ1-4
CASSERGGLATDTQYF,TGTGCCAGCAGTGAACGCGGGGGACTAGCCACAGATACGCAGTATTTT,TRBV6-1,NA,TRBD2,TRBJ2-3
CASSQDFRLAGGFTGELFF,TGCGCCAGCAGCCAAGATTTCCGGCTAGCGGGGGGGTTCACCGGGGAGCTGTTTTTT,TRBV4-3,NA,TRBD2,TRBJ2-2
CASSSLGGGPKGDTQYF,TGTGCCAGCAGCTCCCTTGGCGGGGGCCCGAAAGGAGATACGCAGTATTTT,TRBV11-2,once,NA,TRBJ2-3
CASISSDRGNTEAFF,TGTGCCAGCATATCCTCGGACAGGGGTAACACTGAAGCTTTCTTT,TRBV25-1,few,TRBD1,TRBJ1-1
CASRPTSGITGELFF,TGTGCCAGCAGACCGACTAGCGGGATAACCGGGGAGCTGTTTTTT,TRBV11-2,NA,TRBD2,TRBJ2-2
CASTSRRGSRETQYF,TGTGCCAGCACTTCCCGAAGGGGTTCCAGGGAGACCCAGTACTTC,TRBV28,NA,NA,TRBJ2-5
CASSQQSGGAYKQYF,TGTGCCAGCAGTCAGCAAAGCGGGGGGGCGTATAAGCAGTACTTC,TRBV5-4,NA,TRBD2,TRBJ2-7
CASGLQGTYQETQYF,TGTGCCAGCGGCCTACAGGGGACTTACCAAGAGACCCAGTACTTC,TRBV28,NA,NA,TRBJ2-5
CASSRGRTSIDTQYF,TGCGCCAGCAGCCGGGGCCGGACTAGCATTGATACGCAGTATTTT,TRBV4-1,NA,TRBD2,TRBJ2-3
CASSYTGLPSGKYF,TGTGCCAGCAGTTACACGGGACTACCCTCCGGAAAGTATTTT,TRBV6-5,NA,TRBD2,TRBJ2-3
CAWSGDAGNQPQHF,TGTGCCTGGAGCGGGGATGCGGGCAATCAGCCCCAGCATTTT,TRBV30,NA,NA,TRBJ1-5
CASSLYPLTYEQYF,TGTGCCAGCAGCTTATATCCACTTACCTACGAGCAGTACTTC,TRBV7-9,NA,NA,TRBJ2-7
CATSTGRLSPTNNTQYF,TGTGCCACCAGCACGGGTCGTTTGTCACCTACAAATAATACGCAGTATTTT,TRBV15,NA,NA,TRBJ2-3
CASSFRDYRREQYF,TGTGCCAGCAGCTTCCGGGACTACCGAAGGGAGCAGTACTTC,TRBV7-8,few,TRBD2,TRBJ2-7
CASSLGTGTIYEQYF,TGTGCCAGCAGTCTCGGGACAGGGACTATATACGAGCAGTACTTC,TRBV6-1,few,TRBD1,TRBJ2-7
CASLPLSGGPDEQFF,TGCGCCAGCCTCCCACTCTCGGGGGGGCCCGATGAGCAGTTCTTC,TRBV5-1,NA,TRBD2,TRBJ2-1
CASSYGGETQYF,TGTGCCAGCAGTTACGGAGGGGAGACCCAGTACTTC,TRBV6-5,NA,NA,TRBJ2-5
CASSYSSLYELFF,TGTGCCAGTAGCTACTCGAGCCTTTACGAGCTGTTTTTT,TRBV19,NA,NA,TRBJ2-2
CASRKTGSGNTIYF,TGTGCCAGCAGAAAGACAGGCTCTGGAAACACCATATATTTT,TRBV6-5,NA,NA,TRBJ1-3
CASSVASGAQIGYTF,TGTGCCAGCAGCGTAGCGTCAGGGGCGCAGATCGGCTACACCTTC,TRBV9,NA,NA,TRBJ1-2
CASSLVGPQYF,TGTGCCAGCAGCTTAGTTGGGCCCCAGTACTTC,TRBV11-2,NA,NA,TRBJ2-5
CASSVTQNYGYTF,TGTGCCAGCAGTGTTACACAGAACTATGGCTACACCTTC,TRBV2,NA,NA,TRBJ1-2
CASRFPDRGFSNTQYF,TGTGCCAGCAGATTCCCGGACAGGGGTTTTTCAAATACGCAGTATTTT,TRBV2,NA,TRBD1,TRBJ2-3
CASSSRGLNTEAFF,TGTGCCAGTAGTTCCAGGGGCCTGAACACTGAAGCTTTCTTT,TRBV19,NA,NA,TRBJ1-1
CASSQDPFGGGATDTQYF,TGTGCCAGCAGCCAAGACCCCTTTGGCGGGGGGGCGACAGATACGCAGTATTTT,TRBV4-2,NA,TRBD2,TRBJ2-3
CASGFPQGADGNTIYF,TGTGCTAGTGGTTTTCCCCAGGGGGCAGATGGAAACACCATATATTTT,TRBV12-5,NA,TRBD1,TRBJ1-3
CASSTFWAGPGSPLHF,TGTGCCAGCAGCACCTTCTGGGCAGGGCCGGGCTCACCCCTCCACTTT,TRBV5-6,few,NA,TRBJ1-6
CASWDRGHGYTF,TGTGCCAGCTGGGACAGGGGCCATGGCTACACCTTC,TRBV2,NA,TRBD1,TRBJ1-2
CASSSGRGSGGEKLFF,TGTGCCAGTAGTTCAGGGAGGGGATCGGGAGGCGAAAAACTGTTTTTT,TRBV19,NA,NA,TRBJ1-4
CASRGTGRSYEQYF,TGTGCCAGCAGAGGGACAGGGAGATCCTACGAGCAGTACTTC,TRBV28,NA,TRBD1,TRBJ2-7
CASSPRDSEAFF,TGTGCCAGCAGTCCTCGGGACAGTGAAGCTTTCTTT,TRBV7-6,NA,TRBD1,TRBJ1-1
CASSLGLQGAPEAFF,TGTGCCAGCAGTTTAGGCCTTCAGGGGGCCCCTGAAGCTTTCTTT,TRBV27,NA,TRBD1,TRBJ1-1
CAWSTRQGPLLNGGNTEAFF,TGTGCCTGGAGTACCCGACAGGGACCGCTATTAAACGGGGGTAACACTGAAGCTTTCTTT,TRBV30,NA,TRBD1,TRBJ1-1
CASSVGGGRDNQPQHF,TGTGCCAGCAGCGTAGGCGGAGGACGGGACAATCAGCCCCAGCATTTT,TRBV9,NA,NA,TRBJ1-5